This T cell receptor (beta chain) is drawn from a study of blood T cell repertoires in COVID-19 (dated by TCRdb to the early 2020s). Looking at the study overall: Collaborator samples came from the United States, Italy and Spain and covered acute and convalescent phases of COVID-19. The material from the prospective study consisted of cDNA or gDNA derived from T cells, B-cell-depleted T cells, or PBMCs. Deeply sampled blood TCRbeta repertoires from subjects exposed to, actively infected with, or recovered from COVID-19 were included in the dataset. The repertoires were made available in a free public database intended to serve as a resource for research on the immune response to SARS-CoV-2. Samples were obtained from the ongoing ImmuneRACE study (first 160 participants) and from over 1,000 subjects provided by 6 global collaborators. Sample metadata almost always included a de-identified subject ID, COVID-19 status, age in years and sex. HLA class I and class II types, where available, came from metadata supplied by the sample provider rather than from assay-based typing.

Enrolling through a virtual design, the prospective study's participants ranged in age from roughly 18 to 89 years and lived across roughly 24 United States geographic areas. In the prospective study, cohorts were assigned on the basis of participant-reported clinical history obtained from a screening survey and a study questionnaire. A participant counted as exposed if, within 2 weeks of entering the study, that participant had been in contact with someone who had a PCR-confirmed or clinician-diagnosed COVID-19 case. In the prospective study, whole blood, serum and a nasopharyngeal or oropharyngeal swab were collected from each participant by mobile phlebotomists. Participants in the prospective study had the option to provide additional blood draws and questionnaires over a roughly 2-month period. Blood samples from the prospective study were shipped frozen or at room temperature prior to DNA extraction.

What the work shows at the level of the full study, not this receptor alone: How much clinical and demographic metadata was included differed by source and by participant, and the metadata was provided uncurated.

TCRbeta CDR3 regions were amplified from genomic DNA by means of the immunoSEQ Assay, a bias-controlled multiplex PCR. Processing in the source paper ran as follows. The number of nucleated cells in each sample was estimated by amplification of reference gene primers within the assay. Sequence reads were collapsed and filtered to measure the absolute abundance of every unique TCRbeta CDR3 rearrangement. For each sample, productive Simpson clonality was calculated as the square root of Simpson's diversity index over productive rearrangements. In TCRdb, the immuneACCESS table is reduced to in-frame sequences with V and J assigned. These tables do not hold every clone; where another copy was compared, an unresolved V gene accounts for under half, and the others remain unexplained. D and trimming come from the DNA, and the V and J calls and clone size come from that table. The sample profile shows about 200,000 clones; about 83% of them were found once. About 4.6% of the sample belongs to the ten largest clones.

According to the germline V gene, CDR1 reads KGHDR and CDR2 reads SFDVKD. V drops 4 bases and J drops 3 bases, leaving 17 bases in between. The CDR3 covers 16 residues, taking in both the cysteine and the phenylalanine. Only CDR3 DNA is held: 48 bases, read in frame from base 1. With respect to this clone: No antigen is known for it. No per-base quality is available; no much larger clone lies one base away.

What was sequenced was PBMCs or T cells enriched from blood (not recorded which). The source is a woman aged 50 to 60 who had been exposed to COVID-19. The V gene is TRBV24-1 and the J gene is TRBJ1-1; no D segment can be confidently identified. The DNA is as follows: TGTGCCACCAGTGAATCCCGTGGAGGGATGGACACTGAAGCTTTCTTT. It encodes CATSESRGGMDTEAFF.